This T cell receptor beta chain comes out of a study of blood T cell repertoires in COVID-19. Study summary: The cDNA or gDNA used as material had been derived from T cells, B-cell-depleted T cells, or PBMCs.

Per the authors' pipeline: Reference gene primer amplification gave nucleated cell count estimates. Measured with immunoSEQ multiplex PCR; TCRdb has only the in-frame clones, and not every one. D and trimming were read from the DNA, whereas the V and J calls and clone size are those reported in that table. The repertoire consists of about 80,000 clones, with about four fifths occurring once and the leading ten covering 15%. This CDR3 spans 15 amino acids. Trimming took off 0 bases at V and 1 base at J, with 7 bases between the two ends. Looked up from germline, CDR1 is MNHEY and CDR2 is SVGAGI. The V call is TRBV6-5, the J call TRBJ2-1; tentatively, D is TRBD2 (5 bases). The specimen sequenced was peripheral blood. The TCR comes from a human donor in a cohort sampled during active COVID-19. The CDR3 nucleotides are TGTGCCAGCAGTTACTCAGGCGGGTCCTACAATGAGCAGTTCTTC. This translates into CASSYSGGSYNEQFF.